Below, 17 T cell receptor beta chains from the same sample are listed, as sequenced in a study of blood T cell repertoires in COVID-19. TCRdb's table, derived via immunoSEQ multiplex PCR, lists solely in-frame clones and lacks some. Of 90,000 to 120,000 clones listed, roughly 82% are singletons. The sample taken for sequencing was peripheral blood. The receptors were gathered from a man in his sixties with acute or convalescent COVID-19.

The rearrangement uses TRBV19 and TRBJ2-2; 7 nucleotides align to TRBD1. The V and J ends lost 3 bases and 4 bases, in that order; junction bases with no gene match: 2. Germline lookup yields CDR1 LNHDA and CDR2 SQIVND (reference sequence). The CDR3 has 14 amino acids. The CDR3 sequence is CASSMRGPTGELFF. The CDR3 DNA reads TGTGCCAGTAGTATGAGGGGGCCCACCGGGGAGCTGTTTTTT.

This clone was counted once. The J gene is TRBJ2-2, the V gene TRBV7-9, with D possibly matching TRBD1 (5 bases). From germline, CDR1 is SEHNR and CDR2 FQNEAQ (reference sequence). The CDR3 is made up of 13 amino acids. V was trimmed by 5 bases and J by 6 bases, leaving 10 bases between them. DNA of the CDR3: TGTGCCAGCAGCCGCCAGGGTGCCGGGGAGCTGTTTTTT. Protein sequence: CASSRQGAGELFF. The whole variable domain, remainder taken from reference TRBV7-9 and TRBJ2-2, is DTGVSQNPRHKITKRGQNVTFRCDPISEHNRLYWYRQTLGQGPEFLTYFQNEAQLEKSRLLSDRFSAERPKGSFSTLEIQRTEQGDSAMYLCASSRQGAGELFFGEGSRLTVL.

In this sample, this clone turned up a few times. Relative to the germline gene, one junction end is altered; a read error may explain this. V and J are TRBV19 and TRBJ1-2; maybe TRBD1 (6 bases). Germline CDR1 reads LNHDA; CDR2 reads SQIVND (reference sequence). The CDR3 runs 13 residues. The CDR3 here is CASSIAGQYGYTF. In nucleotides, the CDR3 is TGTGCCAGCAGTATTGCAGGACAGTATGGCTACACCTTC.

In this sample, this clone turned up once. The rearrangement links TRBV27 to TRBJ1-6; 7 bases map to TRBD1. The CDR3 extends over 16 amino acids. CDR1 is MNHEY and CDR2 is SMNVEV in the germline V gene (reference sequence). The V and J ends lost 6 bases and 0 bases, in that order; junction bases with no gene match: 5. CDR3 nucleotides: TGTGCCAGCAGGACAGGGCTGGACTCCTATAATTCACCCCTCCACTTT. Its translation is CASRTGLDSYNSPLHF.

This chain links TRBV27 with TRBJ1-5, with TRBD1 matching 7 bases. The CDR3 covers 15 residues. Unmatched junction bases numbered 6, after V lost 5 bases and J lost 2 bases. Per germline, CDR1 MNHEY and CDR2 SMNVEV (reference sequence). The CDR3 reads CASSKGGTGNQPQHF. CDR3 bases: TGTGCCAGCAGTAAAGGGGGCACTGGCAATCAGCCCCAGCATTTT.

V is TRBV5-1 and J is TRBJ2-3; the match to TRBD2 covers 8 bases. CDR1 is SGHRS and CDR2 is YFSETQ in the germline V gene. Germline trimming cut 4 bases from V and 2 bases from J; bases unmatched to any gene: 6. The CDR3 is 15 residues long. CDR3: CASSPTSADTDTQYF. CDR3 bases: TGCGCCAGCAGCCCGACTAGCGCGGACACAGATACGCAGTATTTT.

The gene calls are TRBV3-1 (or the pseudogene TRBV3-2) and TRBJ1-1, with D unresolved. This CDR3 is 15 amino acids long. Looked up from germline, CDR1 is LGHDT and CDR2 is YNNKEL (reference sequence). V lost 2 bases, J lost 1 base, and 11 bases lay in between. The CDR3: CASSQPSAKNTEAFF. The CDR3 nucleotides are TGTGCCAGCAGCCAACCCAGCGCAAAGAACACTGAAGCTTTCTTT.

The rearrangement uses TRBV5-1 and TRBJ2-3; 7 nucleotides agree with TRBD2. There are 14 residues in the CDR3. CDR1 is SGHRS and CDR2 is YFSETQ in the germline V gene. The V segment lost 6 bases and the J segment 2 bases; nucleotides outside the gene matches: 6. The CDR3 loop is CASKSRGDTDTQYF. The CDR3 DNA reads as TGCGCCAGCAAATCACGGGGGGACACAGATACGCAGTATTTT.

This clone was seen more than once but under ten times. The chain couples TRBV7-9 to TRBJ1-3, with D possibly matching TRBD1 (5 bases). The CDR3 consists of 15 residues. CDR1 is SEHNR and CDR2 is FQNEAQ in the germline V gene (reference sequence). Trimming removed 6 bases from V and 4 bases from J, with 16 bases in between. CDR3 in amino acids: CASSQGATRGNTIYF. The CDR3 DNA reads as TGTGCCAGCAGTCAGGGCGCAACCCGGGGAAACACCATATATTTT.

The chain has TRBV4-3 and TRBJ2-7; 8 bases match TRBD1. The CDR3 is 18 amino acids. Per the germline V gene, CDR1 is LGHNA and CDR2 is YSLEER. Trimming took 0 bases from V and 0 from J; bases not matched to a gene: 10. The CDR3 protein is CASSQETATGGTSYEQYF. CDR3 nucleotides: TGCGCCAGCAGCCAAGAGACTGCTACAGGGGGGACCTCCTACGAGCAGTACTTC.

V gene TRBV6-2 or TRBV6-3 combines with J gene TRBJ2-2; 8 nucleotides align to TRBD1. V lost 5 bases to trimming and J lost 6 bases; unmatched junction nucleotides: 11. The CDR3 has 16 amino acids. Germline values: CDR1 MNHEY, CDR2 SVGEGT. The CDR3 region has the DNA TGTGCCAGCAGTACCCTTGGGACAGGAGGATCCGGGGAGCTGTTTTTT. Its translation is CASSTLGTGGSGELFF.

The V gene is TRBV5-8, the J gene TRBJ1-4; a weak D match, TRBD1 (5 bases). Trimming left V 5 bases short and J 4 bases short, with 15 bases between. Germline V lookup: CDR1 SGHTS, CDR2 YDEGEE. This CDR3 contains 15 residues. CDR3 residues: CASRMTQGSNEKLFF. CDR3 nucleotides: TGTGCCAGCAGGATGACCCAGGGCAGTAATGAAAAACTGTTTTTT.

This chain links TRBV7-9 with TRBJ2-2; D gene ambiguous. Germline V gives CDR1 SEHNR, CDR2 FQNEAQ (reference sequence). The V gene lost 6 bases and the J gene lost 4 bases, with 12 bases spanning the gap. This CDR3 region has 14 residues. The DNA of the CDR3 is TGTGCCAGCAGTCCCCATAGAAGCACCGGGGAGCTGTTTTTT. Protein: CASSPHRSTGELFF.

The rearrangement links TRBV4-3 to TRBJ1-4; TRBD1 agrees at 9 bases. The J segment lost 2 bases and the V segment lost 3 bases, leaving 7 bases of the junction unmatched. The CDR3 is 17 amino acids. Germline-derived CDR1 and CDR2 are LGHNA and YSLEER. The CDR3 nucleotides are TGCGCCAGCAGCCAGGATACAGGGGGCGGCACTAATGAAAAACTGTTTTTT. Translating gives CASSQDTGGGTNEKLFF.

The chain couples TRBV4-1 to TRBJ1-5; perhaps TRBD1 as D (5 bases). The CDR3 spans 17 residues. Trimming removed 3 bases from V and 7 bases from J, with 22 bases in between. CDR1 MGHRA and CDR2 YSYEKL come from the germline V gene. CDR3 loop: CASSQVGLGLGGQPQHF. The CDR3 region has the DNA TGCGCCAGCAGCCAGGTCGGGTTGGGGCTCGGGGGGCAGCCCCAGCATTTT.

J is TRBJ2-7 and V is TRBV6-2 or TRBV6-3; 12 positions agree with TRBD2. Germline values: CDR1 MNHEY, CDR2 SVGEGT. This CDR3 has 14 amino acids. J gave up 7 bases and V 4 bases, and 5 bases lay outside the gene matches. This chain's CDR3 is CASSFAGLAGEQYF. CDR3 nucleotides: TGTGCCAGCAGTTTTGCAGGACTAGCGGGAGAGCAGTACTTC.

This chain uses TRBV28 with TRBJ1-2; a possible D gene is TRBD1 (6 bases). Per the germline V gene, CDR1 is MDHEN and CDR2 is SYDVKM. The V end lost 2 bases, the J end lost 5 bases, and 15 bases lay between the germline ends. The CDR3 has 15 amino acids. As DNA, the CDR3 is TGTGCCAGCAGTTTACGAGGGACATCGGATTATGGCTACACCTTC. Protein product: CASSLRGTSDYGYTF.